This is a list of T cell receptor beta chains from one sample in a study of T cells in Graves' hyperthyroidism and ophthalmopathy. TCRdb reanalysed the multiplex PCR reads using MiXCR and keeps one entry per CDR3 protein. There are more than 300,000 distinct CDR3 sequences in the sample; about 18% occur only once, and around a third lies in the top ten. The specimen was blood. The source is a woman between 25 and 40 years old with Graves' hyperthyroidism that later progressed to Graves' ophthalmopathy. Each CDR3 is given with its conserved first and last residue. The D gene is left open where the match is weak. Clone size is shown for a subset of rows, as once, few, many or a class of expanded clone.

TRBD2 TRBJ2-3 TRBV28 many CASSLLLAESTDTQYF TGTGCCAGCAGCCTCCTACTAGCGGAAAGCACAGATACGCAGTATTTT
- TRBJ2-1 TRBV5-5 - CASSAGTVLGGNEQFF TGTGCCAGCAGCGCTGGTACCGTTCTGGGGGGCAATGAGCAGTTCTTC
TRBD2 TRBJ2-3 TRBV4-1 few CASSQEGGGAGDTQYF TGCGCCAGCAGCCAAGAAGGCGGGGGGGCTGGAGATACGCAGTATTTT
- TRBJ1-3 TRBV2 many CASRDPGNTIYF TGTGCCAGCAGGGATCCTGGAAACACCATATATTTT
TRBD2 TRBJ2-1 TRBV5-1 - CASSLDGAGGPNEQFF TGCGCCAGCAGCTTGGATGGTGCGGGAGGGCCAAATGAGCAGTTCTTC
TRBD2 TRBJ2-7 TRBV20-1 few CSARGGAATISYEQYF TGCAGTGCTAGGGGAGGGGCAGCGACAATCTCCTACGAGCAGTACTTC
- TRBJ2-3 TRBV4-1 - CASSQLIGVPDTQYF TGCGCCAGCAGCCAACTCATAGGGGTCCCAGATACGCAGTATTTT
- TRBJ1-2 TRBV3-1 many CASSQGTTPTNYGYTF TGTGCCAGCAGCCAGGGGACGACGCCTACTAACTATGGCTACACCTTC
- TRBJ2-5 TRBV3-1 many CASSQERGLISYF TGTGCCAGCAGCCAAGAAAGGGGACTCATCTCGTACTTC
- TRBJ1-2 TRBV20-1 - CSAGSGHGYTF TGCAGTGCTGGGTCAGGGCATGGCTACACCTTC
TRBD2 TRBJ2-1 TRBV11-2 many CASSYRSQATGTSGLRNEQFF TGTGCCAGCAGCTATCGTTCACAAGCAACCGGGACTAGCGGGTTGAGGAATGAGCAGTTCTTC
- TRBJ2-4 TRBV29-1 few CSVLTGAKNIQYF TGCAGCGTCCTAACAGGGGCCAAAAACATTCAGTACTTC
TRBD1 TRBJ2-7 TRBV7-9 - CASSFGTGFDEQYF TGTGCCAGCAGCTTTGGGACAGGGTTTGACGAGCAGTACTTC
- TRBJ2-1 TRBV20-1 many CSARDLDRSSYNEQFF TGCAGTGCTAGAGATCTAGACCGGAGCTCCTACAATGAGCAGTTCTTC
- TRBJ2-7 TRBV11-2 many CASSFRTAGGRAYEQYF TGTGCCAGCAGCTTTCGGACCGCGGGCGGAAGAGCCTACGAGCAGTACTTC
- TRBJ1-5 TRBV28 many CASSFYFSGNQPQHF TGTGCCAGCAGTTTCTATTTTAGTGGCAATCAGCCCCAGCATTTT
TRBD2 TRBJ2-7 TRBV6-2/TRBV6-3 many CASSYSRLAGDYEQYF TGTGCCAGCAGTTACTCGAGACTAGCGGGTGATTACGAGCAGTACTTC
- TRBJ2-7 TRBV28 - CASRPLRAPSSYEQYF TGTGCCAGCAGACCATTAAGGGCCCCAAGCTCCTACGAGCAGTACTTC
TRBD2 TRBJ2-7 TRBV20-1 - CSAIGLADPYEQYF TGCAGTGCTATAGGACTAGCGGATCCATACGAGCAGTACTTC
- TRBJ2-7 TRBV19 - CASSMGVRTYEQYF TGTGCCAGTAGTATGGGTGTTAGAACCTACGAGCAGTACTTC
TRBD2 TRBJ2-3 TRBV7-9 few CASSPRWISGGSLADTQYF TGTGCCAGCAGTCCAAGATGGATTAGCGGGGGGTCGCTTGCAGATACGCAGTATTTT
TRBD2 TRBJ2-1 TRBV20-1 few CSARDSGRESNEQFF TGCAGTGCTAGAGATAGCGGGAGGGAATCCAATGAGCAGTTCTTC
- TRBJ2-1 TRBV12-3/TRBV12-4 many CASSWDHSSYNEQFF TGTGCCAGCAGTTGGGACCATAGCTCCTACAATGAGCAGTTCTTC
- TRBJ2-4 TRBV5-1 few CASSSAQGAKNIQYF TGCGCCAGCAGCTCCGCCCAGGGAGCCAAAAACATTCAGTACTTC
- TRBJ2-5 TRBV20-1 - CSASPTEETQYF TGCAGTGCTAGTCCCACAGAAGAGACCCAGTACTTC
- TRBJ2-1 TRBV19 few CASSIALNNEQFF TGTGCCAGTAGTATCGCGCTTAACAATGAGCAGTTCTTC
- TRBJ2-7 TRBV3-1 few CASSQDQGWGREQYF TGTGCCAGCAGCCAAGACCAAGGGTGGGGTCGGGAGCAGTACTTC
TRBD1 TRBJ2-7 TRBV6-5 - CASSLIDRGLEQYF TGTGCCAGCAGTTTAATAGACAGGGGGCTCGAGCAGTACTTC
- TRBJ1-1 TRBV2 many CASTGQGRSEAFF TGTGCCAGCACGGGCCAGGGGCGGTCTGAAGCTTTCTTT
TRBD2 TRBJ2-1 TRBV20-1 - CGAQTSGRIYEQFF TGCGGTGCTCAGACTAGCGGGAGGATATATGAGCAGTTCTTC
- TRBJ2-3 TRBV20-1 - CSAPRQVPTDTQYF TGCAGTGCTCCAAGACAGGTCCCCACAGATACGCAGTATTTT
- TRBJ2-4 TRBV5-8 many CASSWPDRGLGKNIQYF TGTGCCAGCAGCTGGCCCGACCGCGGGTTAGGCAAAAACATTCAGTACTTC
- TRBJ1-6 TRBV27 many CASSPSAESSYNSPLHF TGTGCCAGCAGTCCCTCCGCAGAGTCCTCCTATAATTCACCCCTCCACTTT
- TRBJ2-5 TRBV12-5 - CASGLGSEETQYF TGTGCTAGTGGTTTAGGGAGCGAAGAGACCCAGTACTTC
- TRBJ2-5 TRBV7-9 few CASSDRDYQETQYF TGTGCCAGCAGCGACCGGGACTACCAAGAGACCCAGTACTTC
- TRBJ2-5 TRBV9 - CASSVGRQKQETQYF TGTGCCAGCAGCGTAGGGAGGCAAAAACAAGAGACCCAGTACTTC
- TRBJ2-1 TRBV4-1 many CASSQEKKAIHNEQFF TGCGCCAGCAGCCAAGAGAAGAAGGCAATCCACAATGAGCAGTTCTTC
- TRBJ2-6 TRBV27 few CASSFQFGANVLTF TGTGCCAGCAGTTTCCAGTTCGGGGCCAACGTCCTGACTTTC
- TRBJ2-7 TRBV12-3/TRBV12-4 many CASSEENSYEQYF TGTGCCAGCAGCGAAGAGAACTCCTACGAGCAGTACTTC
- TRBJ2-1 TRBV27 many CASSLISYNEQFF TGTGCCAGCAGCCTCATTAGCTACAATGAGCAGTTCTTC
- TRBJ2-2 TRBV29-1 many CSVEKAGTGELFF TGCAGCGTTGAAAAGGCGGGGACCGGGGAGCTGTTTTTT